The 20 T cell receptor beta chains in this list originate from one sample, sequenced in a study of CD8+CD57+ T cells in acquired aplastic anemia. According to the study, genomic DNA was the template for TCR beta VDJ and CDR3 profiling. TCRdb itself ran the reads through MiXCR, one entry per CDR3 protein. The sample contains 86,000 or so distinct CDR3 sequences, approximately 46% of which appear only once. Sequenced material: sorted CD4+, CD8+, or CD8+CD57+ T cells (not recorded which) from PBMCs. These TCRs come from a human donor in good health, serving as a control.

The CDR3 loop is CSATAGGFYEQYF. The CDR3 bases are TGCAGTGCTACAGCGGGGGGATTCTACGAGCAGTACTTC. The rearrangement links TRBV20-1 to TRBJ2-7; 9 bases map to TRBD2. Losses at the gene ends were 4 bases for V and 3 bases for J; bases not matched to a gene: 4. CDR1 DFQATT and CDR2 SNEGSKA come from the germline V gene (reference sequence). CDR3 length: 13 residues.

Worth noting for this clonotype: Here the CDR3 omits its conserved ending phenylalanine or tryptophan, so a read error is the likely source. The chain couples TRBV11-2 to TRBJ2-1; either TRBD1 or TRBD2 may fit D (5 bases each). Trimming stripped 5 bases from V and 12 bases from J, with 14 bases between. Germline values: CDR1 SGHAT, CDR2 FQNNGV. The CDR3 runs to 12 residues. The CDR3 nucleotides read TGTGCCAGCAGCCTGCTTCTTGGGGGGCAGTTCCTC. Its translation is CASSLLLGGQFL.

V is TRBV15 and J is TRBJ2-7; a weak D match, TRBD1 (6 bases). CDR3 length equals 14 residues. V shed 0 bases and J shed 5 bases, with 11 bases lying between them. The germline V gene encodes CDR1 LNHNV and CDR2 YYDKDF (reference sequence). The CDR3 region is CATSRDRTGNEQYF. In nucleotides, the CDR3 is TGTGCCACCAGCAGAGATCGTACAGGGAACGAGCAGTACTTC.

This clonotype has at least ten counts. The CDR3 sequence is CASSSGTNYGYTF. CDR3 DNA: TGTGCCAGCAGTTCTGGGACCAACTATGGCTACACCTTC. The V call is TRBV27, the J call TRBJ1-2; a weak D match, TRBD1 (5 bases). CDR1 and CDR2 from the germline V gene are MNHEY and SMNVEV (reference sequence). The CDR3 covers 13 residues. The V gene lost 4 bases and the J gene lost 2 bases, with 8 bases spanning the gap.

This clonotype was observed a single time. The CDR3 sequence: CASSPGLGWPTETQYF. The CDR3 nucleotides are TGTGCCAGCAGCCCCGGACTAGGTTGGCCTACTGAGACCCAGTACTTC. This rearrangement joins TRBV7-9 to TRBJ2-5; 7 bases align to TRBD2. V lost 5 bases, J lost 5 bases, and 14 bases stayed unmatched. CDR3 length equals 16 residues. Germline V lookup: CDR1 SEHNR, CDR2 FQNEAQ (reference sequence).

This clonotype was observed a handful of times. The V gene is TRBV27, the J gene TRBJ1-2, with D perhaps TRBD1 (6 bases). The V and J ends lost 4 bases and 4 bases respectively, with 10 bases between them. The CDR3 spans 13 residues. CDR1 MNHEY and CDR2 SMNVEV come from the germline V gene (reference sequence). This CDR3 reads CASSSDSLYGYTF. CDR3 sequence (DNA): TGTGCCAGCAGTTCGGACAGCCTCTATGGCTACACCTTC.

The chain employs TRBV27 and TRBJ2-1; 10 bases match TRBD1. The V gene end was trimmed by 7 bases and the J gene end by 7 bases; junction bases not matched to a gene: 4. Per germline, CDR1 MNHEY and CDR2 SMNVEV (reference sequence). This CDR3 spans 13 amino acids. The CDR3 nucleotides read TGTGCCAGCACGACAGGGGGCTGGAATGAGCAGTTCTTC. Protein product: CASTTGGWNEQFF.

The CDR3 here is CASSVSGGGETQYF. CDR3 in DNA: TGTGCCAGCAGCGTGAGCGGGGGAGGAGAGACCCAGTACTTC. J is TRBJ2-5 and V is TRBV7-2; 8 bases line up with TRBD2. The CDR3 sequence is 14 residues long. Germline V gives CDR1 SGHTA, CDR2 FQGNSA. With 5 bases clipped from V and 4 bases from J, the junction kept 6 bases outside the gene matches. Using reference TRBV7-2 and TRBJ2-5 for the parts outside the CDR3, the full variable domain is GAGVSQSPSNKVTEKGKDVELRCDPISGHTALYWYRQSLGQGLEFLIYFQGNSAPDKSGLPSDRFSAERTGGSVSTLTIQRTQQEDSAVYLCASSVSGGGETQYFGPGTRLLVL.

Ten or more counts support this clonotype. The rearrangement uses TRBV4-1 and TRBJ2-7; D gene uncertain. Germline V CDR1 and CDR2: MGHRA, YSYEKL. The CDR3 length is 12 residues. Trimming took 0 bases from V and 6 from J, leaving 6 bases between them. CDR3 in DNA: TGCGCCAGCAGCCAAGATACGGCCGAGCAGTACTTC. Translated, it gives CASSQDTAEQYF.

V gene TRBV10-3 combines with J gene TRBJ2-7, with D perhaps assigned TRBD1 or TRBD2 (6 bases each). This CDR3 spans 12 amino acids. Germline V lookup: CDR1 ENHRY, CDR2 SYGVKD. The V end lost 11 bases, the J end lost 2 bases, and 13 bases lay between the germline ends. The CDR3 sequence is CAARGLAYEQYF. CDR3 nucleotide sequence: TGTGCCGCTCGGGGGCTGGCCTACGAGCAGTACTTC.

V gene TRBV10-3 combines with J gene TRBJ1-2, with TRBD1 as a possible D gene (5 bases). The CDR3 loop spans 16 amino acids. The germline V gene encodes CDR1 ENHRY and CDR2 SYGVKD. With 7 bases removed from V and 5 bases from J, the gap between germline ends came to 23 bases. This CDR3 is CAITNQGGQVTYGYTF. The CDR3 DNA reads TGTGCCATCACTAACCAGGGCGGGCAGGTGACTTATGGCTACACCTTC.

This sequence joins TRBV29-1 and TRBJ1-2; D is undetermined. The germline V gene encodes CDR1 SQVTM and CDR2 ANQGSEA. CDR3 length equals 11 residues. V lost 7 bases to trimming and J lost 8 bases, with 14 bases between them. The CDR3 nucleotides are TGCAGCGGGGAGGCACAACGCGGCTACACCTTC. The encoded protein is CSGEAQRGYTF.

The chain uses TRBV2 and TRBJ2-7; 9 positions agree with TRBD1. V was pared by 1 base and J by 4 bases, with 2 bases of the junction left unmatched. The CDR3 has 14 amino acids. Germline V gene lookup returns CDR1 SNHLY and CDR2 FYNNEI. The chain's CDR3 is CASSEEGTGYEQYF. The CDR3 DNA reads TGTGCCAGCAGTGAAGAGGGGACAGGGTACGAGCAGTACTTC.

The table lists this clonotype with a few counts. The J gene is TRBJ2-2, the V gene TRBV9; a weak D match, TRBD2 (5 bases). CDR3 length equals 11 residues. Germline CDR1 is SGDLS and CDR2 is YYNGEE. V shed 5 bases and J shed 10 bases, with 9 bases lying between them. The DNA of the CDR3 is TGTGCCAGCAGTGAAGGACTGGAGCTGTTTTTT. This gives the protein CASSEGLELFF. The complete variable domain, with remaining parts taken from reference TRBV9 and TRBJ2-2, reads DSGVTQTPKHLITATGQRVTLRCSPRSGDLSVYWYQQSLDQGLQFLIQYYNGEERAKGNILERFSAQQFPDLHSELNLSSLELGDSALYFCASSEGLELFFGEGSRLTVL.

This CDR3 is CASSWGGITEAFF. Written as DNA, the CDR3 is TGTGCCAGCAGTTGGGGGGGGATCACTGAAGCTTTCTTT. The chain combines TRBV6-2 or TRBV6-3 with TRBJ1-1; D might be TRBD1 (5 bases). The CDR3 sequence is 13 residues long. Trimming left V 4 bases short and J 4 bases short, with 10 bases between. The germline gives CDR1 MNHEY, CDR2 SVGEGT.

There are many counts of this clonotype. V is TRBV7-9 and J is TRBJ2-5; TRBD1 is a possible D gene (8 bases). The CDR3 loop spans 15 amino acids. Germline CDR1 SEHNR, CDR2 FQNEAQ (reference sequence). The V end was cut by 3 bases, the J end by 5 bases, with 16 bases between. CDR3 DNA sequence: TGTGCCAGCAGCTTCGGACAGGGAGGGCCCGAGACCCAGTACTTC. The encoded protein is CASSFGQGGPETQYF.

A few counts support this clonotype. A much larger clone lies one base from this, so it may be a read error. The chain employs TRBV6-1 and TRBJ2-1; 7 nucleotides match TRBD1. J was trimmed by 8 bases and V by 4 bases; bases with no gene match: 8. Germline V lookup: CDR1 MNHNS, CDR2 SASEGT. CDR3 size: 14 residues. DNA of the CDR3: TGTGCCAGCAGTGTGAGACAGGGACGGGATGAGCAGTTCTTC. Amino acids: CASSVRQGRDEQFF.

Here the CDR3 reads CASRGQGSDTQYF. The CDR3 DNA reads TGTGCCAGCCGGGGACAGGGTTCAGATACGCAGTATTTT. The chain is built from TRBV2 and TRBJ2-3; 9 bases line up with TRBD1. The J segment lost 4 bases and the V segment lost 8 bases, leaving 4 bases of the junction unmatched. The CDR3 extends over 13 amino acids. CDR1 is SNHLY, CDR2 FYNNEI, per germline. Full variable domain (rest looked up from reference TRBV2 and TRBJ2-3): EPEVTQTPSHQVTQMGQEVILRCVPISNHLYFYWYRQILGQKVEFLVSFYNNEISEKSEIFDDQFSVERPDGSNFTLKIRSTKLEDSAMYFCASRGQGSDTQYFGPGTRLTVL.

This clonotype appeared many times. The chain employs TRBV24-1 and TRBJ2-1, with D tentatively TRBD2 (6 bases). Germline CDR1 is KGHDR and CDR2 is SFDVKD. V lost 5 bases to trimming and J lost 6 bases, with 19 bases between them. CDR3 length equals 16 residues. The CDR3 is CATSASGGYVGNEQFF. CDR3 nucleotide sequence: TGTGCCACCAGTGCCTCTGGGGGGTACGTCGGCAATGAGCAGTTCTTC.

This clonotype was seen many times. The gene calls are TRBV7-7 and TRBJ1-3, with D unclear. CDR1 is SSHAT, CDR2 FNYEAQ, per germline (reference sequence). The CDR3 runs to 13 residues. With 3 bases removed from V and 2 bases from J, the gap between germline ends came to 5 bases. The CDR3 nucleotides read TGTGCCAGCAGCTTTTCTCCTGGAAACACCATATATTTT. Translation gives CASSFSPGNTIYF.